This TCR beta chain appears in the sequencing data of a study of T cell responses to AZD1222 COVID-19 vaccine (dated by TCRdb to about 2021). For context, the study as a whole: AZD1222 recipients with second doses at about 4 weeks or about 12 weeks were pooled, because spike-specific TCR depth and breadth did not differ between schedules. Trial participants were enrolled by age into subgroups of 18-55, 56-69 and 70-plus years, and about 150, 27 and 61 TCR-sequenced participants, respectively, were included in these subgroups. A total of approximately 240 trial participants underwent TCR sequencing, of whom nearly 210 had received two doses of AZD1222 and approximately 25 had received two doses of the MenACWY control vaccine.

In the case of this clone: Its recognized antigen is unknown. No base quality values were provided; no much bigger clone lies one nucleotide off.

Including cysteine and phenylalanine, the CDR3 has 15 amino acids. The only DNA kept is the CDR3, 45 bases in frame from the first base. Between the V and J ends, shortened by 5 bases and 5 bases respectively, the junction contains 18 bases. CDR1 is given as SGHVS and CDR2 as FQNEAQ, both from the germline V gene. Summary of the overall study and its limitations: The 56-69-year group was small, and its depth increase did not reach significance, likely because of low power. The vaccine-associated CD4 TCRs covered the entire spike protein, and the dominant responses fell in regions 160-218 and 743-854. Reportedly, almost half of the unique spike-specific TCRs recognized epitopes lying outside the regions that are mutated in the B.1.351 and B.1.1.7 variants. Participants were mostly white British and included more females than males, and it was suggested by the authors that clonal diversity may have been underestimated. Because no day 14 peak-response samples were available, the repertoires could be characterized only after the peak T cell response. Conclusions about previously exposed vaccinees are limited because only 6 or 7 AZD1222 recipients were SARS-CoV-2 seropositive at baseline. After two AZD1222 doses, spike-specific TCR breadth and depth were significantly higher than at day 0 and than in MenACWY recipients.

The CDR3 regions of human TCRbeta chains were subjected to immunosequencing. In the source study's methods: Repertoire TCRs were checked for matches against a reference library of SARS-CoV-2-specific TCRs that had been generated using the MIRA antigen-specificity platform. Breadth was defined as the fraction of unique TCRs that were SARS-CoV-2-associated. Depth was defined as the fraction of total T cells that were SARS-CoV-2-associated. Using the MIRA data, each spike-specific TCR was assigned both to the spike region to which the TCR was reactive and to a CD4 or CD8 class. Log10-transformed breadth and depth values were compared by one-way ANOVA with Sidak's multiple comparisons tests. TCRdb retrieved this table from immuneACCESS and kept in-frame rearrangements only. Not all clones are present; in checked studies, unresolved V genes account for under half, and no reason is known for the remainder. V and J calls and clone size are as listed in that table; D and trimming were resolved from the DNA. This sample lists around 110,000 clones; roughly 84% were detected once. The top ten clonotypes cover approximately 7.5% of the sample.

The time point label, read with the paper, signifies: baseline before first vaccination. Vaccinee samples were obtained from the UK trials COV001 and COV002, which included a single-blind randomized controlled phase 2/3 trial of AZD1222 (ChAdOx1 nCoV-19) in healthy adults. Trial participant PBMC samples were collected at day 0 and day 28 after the second dose for TCRbeta chain sequencing. This TCR came from an adult in good health. The specimen was peripheral blood, collected on day 0 of AZD1222 vaccination. The chain employs TRBV7-8 and TRBJ1-2; there is no confident call for the D gene. The CDR3 amino acid sequence is: CASSASPTAGYGYTF. The nucleotide sequence reads TGTGCCAGCAGCGCGAGTCCGACTGCCGGATATGGCTACACCTTC.